Sequencing of this T cell receptor (beta chain) was carried out in a study of T cell changes during pregnancy in multiple sclerosis. V was clipped by 8 bases and J by 0 bases; unmatched bases: 5. The CDR3 runs 15 residues. Germline V gene sequence: CDR1 MNHNY, CDR2 SVGAGI (reference sequence). Measured with immunoSEQ multiplex PCR; TCRdb has only the in-frame clones, and not every one. Here the sample spans some 60,000 clones, approximately 92% being singletons. The chain employs TRBV6-6 and TRBJ2-7; the match to TRBD2 covers 12 bases. This specimen was CD4+ T cells from peripheral blood mononuclear cells, taken before pregnancy. The sequence derives from a female donor with multiple sclerosis, enrolled in a pregnancy study. This CDR3 is CASQGLAGGSYEQYF. The CDR3 coding sequence is TGTGCCAGCCAGGGACTAGCGGGCGGCTCCTACGAGCAGTACTTC.